This T cell receptor beta chain stems from a study of T cells in Graves' hyperthyroidism and ophthalmopathy (dated by TCRdb to 2018 to 2020). Turning to the overall study: Peripheral blood was collected at initial diagnosis, before any treatment. To identify TCR V-J signatures that set the groups apart, the researchers used a discovery cohort of 100 patients, made up of under 45 with Graves' ophthalmopathy and some 60 with stable Graves' hyperthyroidism. Whether ophthalmopathy could be predicted prospectively was tested in an independent validation cohort made up of under 20 hyperthyroidism patients plus 17 patients who later progressed to ophthalmopathy. After sampling, hyperthyroidism patients received methimazole starting at 30 mg daily, and ophthalmopathy patients received high-dose intravenous methylprednisolone. The study also compared thyroid tissue and blood T-cell repertoires from about 6 Graves' hyperthyroidism patients. The paper reports TCR Vbeta CDR3 sequencing of fewer than 150 peripheral blood samples: 40 or so ophthalmopathy, under 85 hyperthyroidism and around 17 progressor patients. The approximately 100 discovery patients were randomly divided into training and test sets at a 7:3 ratio.

For this chain, trimming is 6 bases at the V end and 2 bases at the J end, and the number of junction bases without a gene match is 6. CDR1 and CDR2, per the germline V gene, are MNHEY and SVGEGT. Reading from cysteine to phenylalanine, the CDR3 counts 16 amino acids. Only the CDR3 region is kept as DNA, spanning 48 bases read in frame from base 1. TCR beta CDR3 regions were amplified from RNA transcripts. A first-round RT-PCR of the TCR CDR3 used the HTBI primer set with the Qiagen OneStep RT-PCR kit. A second multiplex PCR round built the libraries, followed by size selection and purification. The libraries were sequenced on an Illumina HiSeq2000 using paired-end 100 bp reads. From the authors' description of their analysis: Raw data were processed with SOAPnuke, discarding reads with adapters, uncalled bases, mean Phred below 15, or no exact constant-primer or identifier match. High-quality paired reads were merged with COPE v1.2.5, and unique nucleotide sequences were defined as clonotypes. MiTCR v1.1 was used to align the clonotypes against IMGT TRBV, TRBD and TRBJ reference segments. The analysis was restricted to V-J combinations with a frequency above 0.0001, which together covered roughly 99% of the repertoires. The TCS score was defined as the ratio of F50 (clonal expansion) to E x V (chaos), calculated using BLOSUM62-based TCRdist between CDR3 peptides within each V-J. Welch's t-statistics and random forest reduced around 510 V-J features to roughly 13, which were used in a naive Bayes classifier (R e1071). TCRdb itself trimmed the public reads at Q25 with fastp, ran MiXCR and retained productive beta chains. Each entry is one CDR3 protein sequence, shown with its most common DNA and genes. None of the V and J calls come from the authors' own analysis; TCRdb made them. The sample yields approximately 600,000 distinct CDR3 sequences; around 14% were counted once. The leading ten clones occupy less than 9% of the sample.

This clonotype has ten or more counts. Its target antigen remains unknown. No base quality information exists; no much larger clone differs at one position. Moderately to severely active disease, a Clinical Activity Score of at least 3, a NOSPECS grade of at least 4, and a duration under 3 months were present in ophthalmopathy patients. Patients with uncontrolled infections, other autoimmune diseases, pregnancy or lactation were excluded. Clinical symptoms, serum thyroxine and TRAb, thyroid ultrasound, and orbital computed tomography formed the basis for the diagnoses. PBMCs were separated from roughly 9.3 ml of fresh peripheral blood using Ficoll-Paque density gradient centrifugation. Trizol reagent was used to extract total RNA, and RNA quality was then checked on an Agilent 2100 Bioanalyzer. The paper's findings and limits, for the study overall: No statistical method was used to fix the sample size in advance, and group allocation was not hidden from the investigators. Ophthalmopathy was separated from stable hyperthyroidism by a 13 V-J signature model, with around 90% sensitivity and about 81% specificity obtained in cross-validation and 80%/75% obtained in testing. In validation, the model predicted progression to ophthalmopathy a median of approximately 6.3 months before onset, with roughly 71% sensitivity and just under 75% specificity. Most expanded thyroid clonotypes (frequency above 0.001) were also detected in blood, a finding suggesting that blood repertoires may reflect thyroid immune responses.

The sequenced sample consisted of blood. The clonotype originates from a young woman with Graves' ophthalmopathy. The rearrangement combines TRBV6-2 or TRBV6-3 with TRBJ2-6; TRBD1 lines up with 8 middle nucleotides. The DNA sequence follows: TGTGCCAGCAGGGCGGAGGACAGGGCTGGGGCCAACGTCCTGACTTTC. Translated, it reads CASRAEDRAGANVLTF.